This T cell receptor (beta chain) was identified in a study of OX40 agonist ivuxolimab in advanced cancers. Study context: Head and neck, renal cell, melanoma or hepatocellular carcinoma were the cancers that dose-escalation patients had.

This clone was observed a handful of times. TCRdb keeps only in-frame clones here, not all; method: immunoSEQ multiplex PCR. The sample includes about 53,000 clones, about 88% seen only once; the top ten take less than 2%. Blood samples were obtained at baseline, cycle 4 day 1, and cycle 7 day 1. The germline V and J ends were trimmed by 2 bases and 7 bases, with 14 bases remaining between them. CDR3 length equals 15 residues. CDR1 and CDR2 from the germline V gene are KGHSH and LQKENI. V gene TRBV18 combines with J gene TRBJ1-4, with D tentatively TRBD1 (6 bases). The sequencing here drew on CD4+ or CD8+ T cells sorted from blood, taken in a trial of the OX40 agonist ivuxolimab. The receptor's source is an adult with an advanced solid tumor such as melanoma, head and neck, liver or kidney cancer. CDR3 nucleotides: TGTGCCAGCTCACCAAGCGGGACACCGGGTGAAAAACTGTTTTTT. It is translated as CASSPSGTPGEKLFF.